Reported below is one TCR beta chain. Antigen specificity is unknown. The CDR3 runs 14 residues. V lost 7 bases to trimming and J lost 3 bases, with 15 bases between them. Germline CDR1 reads SNHLY; CDR2 reads FYNNEI. TCRdb analysed the 5' RACE reads with MiXCR anew, one entry per CDR3 protein. The sample contains some 220,000 distinct CDR3 sequences, about 3% of which appear only once. The sample comes from a study of T cells after yellow fever vaccination. Study-wide points: CD4 and CD8 compartments shared a small share of clonotypes, likely from convergent recombination.

The chain links TRBV2 to TRBJ1-1; D gene uncertain. Sequenced here: CD4+ T cells sorted from PBMCs, sampled 10 days after the yellow fever booster vaccination. This sequence was found in a man in his late teens or twenties who received the YFV17D yellow fever vaccine. The DNA of the CDR3 is TGTGCCAGCATTCAAGAGAGAACCTACACTGAAGCTTTCTTT. This encodes CASIQERTYTEAFF.